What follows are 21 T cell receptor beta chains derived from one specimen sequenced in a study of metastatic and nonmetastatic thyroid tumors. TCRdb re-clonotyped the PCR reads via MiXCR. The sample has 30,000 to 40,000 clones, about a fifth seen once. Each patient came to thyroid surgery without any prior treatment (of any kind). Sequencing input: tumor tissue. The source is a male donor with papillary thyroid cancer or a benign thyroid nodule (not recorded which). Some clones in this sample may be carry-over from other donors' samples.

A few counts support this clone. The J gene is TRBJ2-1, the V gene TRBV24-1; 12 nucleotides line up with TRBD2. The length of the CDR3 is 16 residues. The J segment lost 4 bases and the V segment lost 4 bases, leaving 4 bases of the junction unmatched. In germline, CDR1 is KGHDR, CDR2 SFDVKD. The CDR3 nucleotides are TGTGCCACCAGTGACCCCGGACTAGCGGGGTACAATGAGCAGTTCTTC. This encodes CATSDPGLAGYNEQFF.

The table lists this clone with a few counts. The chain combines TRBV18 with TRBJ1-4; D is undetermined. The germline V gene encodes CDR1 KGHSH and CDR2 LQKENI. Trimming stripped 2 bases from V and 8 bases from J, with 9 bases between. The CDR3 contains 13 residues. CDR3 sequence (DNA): TGTGCCAGCTCACCAGTTGGGGTGGAAAAACTGTTTTTT. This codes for CASSPVGVEKLFF. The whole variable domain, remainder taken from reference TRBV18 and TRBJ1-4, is NAGVMQNPRHLVRRRGQEARLRCSPMKGHSHVYWYRQLPEEGLKFMVYLQKENIIDESGMPKERFSAEFPKEGPSILRIQQVVRGDSAAYFCASSPVGVEKLFFGSGTQLSVL.

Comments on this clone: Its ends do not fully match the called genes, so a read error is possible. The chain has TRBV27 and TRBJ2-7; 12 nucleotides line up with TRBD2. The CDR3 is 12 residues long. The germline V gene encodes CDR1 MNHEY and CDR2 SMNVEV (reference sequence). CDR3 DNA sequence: TGTGCCAGCAGAACTCCTAGCGGGAGGGCACCCTTC. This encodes CASRTPSGRAPF.

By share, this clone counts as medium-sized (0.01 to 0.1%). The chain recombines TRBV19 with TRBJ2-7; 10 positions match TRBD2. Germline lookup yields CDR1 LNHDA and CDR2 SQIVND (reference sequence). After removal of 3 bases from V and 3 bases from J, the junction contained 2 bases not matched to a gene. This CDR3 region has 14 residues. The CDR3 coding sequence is TGTGCCAGTAGTATTAGCGGGAGGAACTACGAGCAGTACTTC. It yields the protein CASSISGRNYEQYF.

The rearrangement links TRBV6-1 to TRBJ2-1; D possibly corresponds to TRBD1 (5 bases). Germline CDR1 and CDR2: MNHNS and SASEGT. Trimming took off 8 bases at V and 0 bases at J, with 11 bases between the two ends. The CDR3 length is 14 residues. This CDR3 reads CASDSFSSYNEQFF. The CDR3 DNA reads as TGTGCCAGCGACAGCTTTAGCTCCTACAATGAGCAGTTCTTC.

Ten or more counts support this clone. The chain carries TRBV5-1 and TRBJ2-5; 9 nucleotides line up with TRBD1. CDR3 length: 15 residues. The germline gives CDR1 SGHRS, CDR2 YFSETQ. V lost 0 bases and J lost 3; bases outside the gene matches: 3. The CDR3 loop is CASSLEGTGKETQYF. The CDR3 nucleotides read TGCGCCAGCAGCTTGGAGGGGACAGGGAAAGAGACCCAGTACTTC.

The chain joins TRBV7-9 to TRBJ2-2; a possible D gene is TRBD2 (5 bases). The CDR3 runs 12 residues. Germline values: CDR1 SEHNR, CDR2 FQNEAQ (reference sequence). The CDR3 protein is CSSSLSTGELFF. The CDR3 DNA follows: TGTTCTAGCAGCTTGAGTACCGGGGAGCTGTTTTTT.

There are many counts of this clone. CDR3 sequence: CSARAMGRAEAFF. The DNA of the CDR3 is TGCAGTGCTAGAGCAATGGGGCGAGCTGAAGCTTTCTTT. This rearrangement joins TRBV20-1 to TRBJ1-1; TRBD1 might be the D (5 bases). The CDR3 covers 13 residues. V was trimmed by 1 base and J by 6 bases, leaving 12 bases between them. Per germline, CDR1 DFQATT and CDR2 SNEGSKA (reference sequence).

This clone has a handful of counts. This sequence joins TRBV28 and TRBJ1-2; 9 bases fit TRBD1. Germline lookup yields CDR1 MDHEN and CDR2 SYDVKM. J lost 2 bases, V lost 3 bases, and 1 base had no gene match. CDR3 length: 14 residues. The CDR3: CASSFGTGNYGYTF. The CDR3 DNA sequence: TGTGCCAGCAGTTTCGGGACAGGGAACTATGGCTACACCTTC.

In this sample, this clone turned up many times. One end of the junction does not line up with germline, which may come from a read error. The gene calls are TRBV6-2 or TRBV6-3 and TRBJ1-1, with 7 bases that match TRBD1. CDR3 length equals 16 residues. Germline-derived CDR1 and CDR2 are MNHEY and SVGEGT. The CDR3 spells CAGSYPTGWRGTEAFF. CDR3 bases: TGTGCCGGCAGTTACCCGACAGGGTGGAGGGGCACTGAAGCTTTCTTT.

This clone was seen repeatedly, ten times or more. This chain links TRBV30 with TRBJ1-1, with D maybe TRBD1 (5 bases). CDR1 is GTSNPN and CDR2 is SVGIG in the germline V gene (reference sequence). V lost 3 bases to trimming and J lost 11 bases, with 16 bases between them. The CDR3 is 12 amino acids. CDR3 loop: CAWRKRDYSAFF. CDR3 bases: TGTGCCTGGAGAAAAAGGGACTACTCGGCTTTCTTT.

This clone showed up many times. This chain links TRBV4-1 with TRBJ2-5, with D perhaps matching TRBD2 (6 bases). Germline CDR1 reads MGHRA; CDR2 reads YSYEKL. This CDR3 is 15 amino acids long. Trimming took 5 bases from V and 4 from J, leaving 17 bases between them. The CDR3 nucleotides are TGCGCCAGCAGCACCCAGTCCGGGGGAGGAGAGACCCAGTACTTC. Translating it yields CASSTQSGGGETQYF.

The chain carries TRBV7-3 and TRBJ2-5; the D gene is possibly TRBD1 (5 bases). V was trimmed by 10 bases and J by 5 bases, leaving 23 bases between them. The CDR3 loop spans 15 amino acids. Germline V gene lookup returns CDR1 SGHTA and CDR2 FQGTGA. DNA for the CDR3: TGTGCCATCATCCGTGACGGACATCCCGGGGAGACCCAGTACTTC. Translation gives CAIIRDGHPGETQYF.

The CDR3 sequence: CAWSAGTGGEDTIYF. The CDR3 bases are TGTGCCTGGAGTGCAGGGACAGGGGGCGAGGACACCATATATTTT. The gene calls are TRBV30 and TRBJ1-3; 12 bases line up with TRBD1. The germline V gene encodes CDR1 GTSNPN and CDR2 SVGIG (reference sequence). With V trimmed by 1 base and J by 8 bases, 6 bases remained unmatched. The CDR3 is 15 residues long.

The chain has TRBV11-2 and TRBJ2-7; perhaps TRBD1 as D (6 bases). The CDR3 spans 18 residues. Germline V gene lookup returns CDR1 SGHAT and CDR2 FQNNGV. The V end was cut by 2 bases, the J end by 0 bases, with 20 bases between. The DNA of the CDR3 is TGTGCCAGCAGCTTAATAGGGGGTGCACCTCCGTGCTCCTACGAGCAGTACTTC. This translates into CASSLIGGAPPCSYEQYF.

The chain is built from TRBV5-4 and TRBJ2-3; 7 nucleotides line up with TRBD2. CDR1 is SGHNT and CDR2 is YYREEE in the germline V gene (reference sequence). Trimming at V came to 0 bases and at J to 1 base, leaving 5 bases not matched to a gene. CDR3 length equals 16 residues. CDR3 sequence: CASSLVRSGRTDTQYF. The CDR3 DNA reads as TGTGCCAGCAGCTTGGTACGTAGCGGGCGCACAGATACGCAGTATTTT.

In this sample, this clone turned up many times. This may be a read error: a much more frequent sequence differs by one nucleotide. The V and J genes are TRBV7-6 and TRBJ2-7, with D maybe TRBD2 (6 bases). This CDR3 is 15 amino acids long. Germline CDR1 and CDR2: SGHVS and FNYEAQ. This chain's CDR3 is CASSLDSGSSDEQYF. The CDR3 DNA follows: TGTGCCAGCAGCTTAGATTCCGGGAGCTCCGACGAGCAGTACTTC.

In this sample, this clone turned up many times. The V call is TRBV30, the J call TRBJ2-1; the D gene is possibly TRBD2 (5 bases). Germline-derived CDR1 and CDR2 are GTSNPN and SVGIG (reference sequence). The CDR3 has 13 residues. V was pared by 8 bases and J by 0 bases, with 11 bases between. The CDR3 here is CAITRSSYNEQFF. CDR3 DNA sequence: TGTGCCATAACTAGGAGCTCCTACAATGAGCAGTTCTTC.

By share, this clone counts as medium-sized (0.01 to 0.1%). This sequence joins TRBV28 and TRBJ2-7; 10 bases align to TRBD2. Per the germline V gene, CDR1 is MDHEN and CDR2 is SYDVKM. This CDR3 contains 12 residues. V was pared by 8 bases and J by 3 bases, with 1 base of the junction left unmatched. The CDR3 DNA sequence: TGTGCCAGCCGGACTAGCGGCTACGAGCAGTACTTC. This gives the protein CASRTSGYEQYF.

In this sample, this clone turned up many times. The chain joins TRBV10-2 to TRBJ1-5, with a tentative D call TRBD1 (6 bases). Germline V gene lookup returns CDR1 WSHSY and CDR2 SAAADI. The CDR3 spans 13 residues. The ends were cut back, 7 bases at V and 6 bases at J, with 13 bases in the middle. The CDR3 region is CASNPTQGQPQHF. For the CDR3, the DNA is TGCGCCAGCAATCCGACACAGGGTCAGCCCCAGCATTTT.

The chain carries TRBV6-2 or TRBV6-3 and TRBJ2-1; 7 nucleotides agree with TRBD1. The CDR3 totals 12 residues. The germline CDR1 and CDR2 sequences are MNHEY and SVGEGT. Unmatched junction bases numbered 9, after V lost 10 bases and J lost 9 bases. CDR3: CAITRTGIEQFF. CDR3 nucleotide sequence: TGTGCCATCACGAGGACAGGTATTGAGCAGTTCTTC.